Here is one T cell receptor beta chain with its context. What it binds is unknown. The data belong to a study of T cells in Graves' hyperthyroidism and ophthalmopathy. Broader study findings: Appearing also in blood were most of the thyroid clonotypes expanded above 0.001.

Researchers amplified the TCR beta CDR3 regions from RNA transcripts. HTBI primers were the set used in a first-round RT-PCR of the TCR CDR3. TCRdb ran MiXCR on the multiplex PCR reads and lists one entry per CDR3 protein. The sample records over 300,000 distinct CDR3 sequences, more than 11% being singletons. Sequencing used blood. The receptor was isolated from a woman aged 60-70 years with Graves' hyperthyroidism.

The CDR3 loop is CASSPTSGRSLNEQFF. CDR3 sequence (DNA): TGTGCCAGCTCACCGACTAGCGGGAGATCGTTGAATGAGCAGTTCTTC. This rearrangement joins TRBV18 to TRBJ2-1; 12 positions match TRBD2. V was pared by 3 bases and J by 7 bases, with 7 bases of the junction left unmatched. Looked up from germline, CDR1 is KGHSH and CDR2 is LQKENI. The CDR3 loop spans 16 amino acids.